The present T cell receptor beta chain was sequenced within a study of T-cell memory formation after mild COVID-19. Study as a whole: TCR clusters mostly belonged to single donors.

Findings of the study overall: Most CD4+ clones that shrank were in CM and EM, while CD8+ ones turned up in EMRA.

5'RACE with constant-segment primers yielded barcoded, UMI-tagged TCR alpha and TCR beta cDNA libraries. TCRdb reprocessed the 5' RACE reads via MiXCR and lists one record per CDR3 protein. The profile covers 200,000 to 250,000 distinct CDR3 sequences, with approximately 16% appearing a single time and approximately 3.4% taken by the ten largest. As concerns this clonotype: The antigen is undetermined.

This clonotype originated in a man younger than 35 who had mild COVID-19 (a few samples of this study predate the infection). Cell type and time point are not known. The sample comprised PBMCs or a T cell subset sorted from them (not recorded which).

DNA of the CDR3: TGCGCCAGCAGTATGTACAGCGCGAACACCGGGGAGCTGTTTTTT. Its protein product is CASSMYSANTGELFF. The rearrangement links TRBV5-1 to TRBJ2-2; D gene ambiguous. The V gene's germline CDR1 is SGHRS and CDR2 YFSETQ. The V and J ends lost 5 bases and 0 bases respectively, with 11 bases between them. The CDR3 loop spans 15 amino acids.